The present entry profiles one T cell receptor beta chain with its context. Some clones are missing from TCRdb's copy, which holds only in-frame ones; the method was immunoSEQ multiplex PCR. The table records 70,000 or so clones, approximately 94% of them present only once. The source of the sample is a study of control samples from healthy donors and cancer patients. This CDR3 has 15 residues. Trimming pared 2 bases from V and 2 bases from J, leaving 12 bases between. Per germline, CDR1 MNHEY and CDR2 SMNVEV (reference sequence). Sequenced material: blood. The chain has TRBV27 and TRBJ1-1, with D possibly matching TRBD1 (5 bases). This receptor was taken from a woman in her 40s in good health. DNA for the CDR3: TGTGCCAGCAGTTTAGGTGACAGAATTAACACTGAAGCTTTCTTT. Its translation is CASSLGDRINTEAFF.